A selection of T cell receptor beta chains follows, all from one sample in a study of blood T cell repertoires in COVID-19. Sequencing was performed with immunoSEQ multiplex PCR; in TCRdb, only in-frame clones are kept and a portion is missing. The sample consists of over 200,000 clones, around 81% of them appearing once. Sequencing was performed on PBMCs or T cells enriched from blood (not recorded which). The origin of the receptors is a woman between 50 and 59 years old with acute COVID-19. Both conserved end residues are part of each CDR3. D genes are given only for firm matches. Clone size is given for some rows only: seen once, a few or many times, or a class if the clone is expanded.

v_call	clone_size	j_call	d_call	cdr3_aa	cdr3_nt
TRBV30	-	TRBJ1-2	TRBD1	CAWPTGVGYTF	TGTGCCTGGCCTACAGGGGTTGGCTACACCTTC
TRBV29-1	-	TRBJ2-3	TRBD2	CSVSTSGSTDTQYF	TGCAGCGTTAGCACTAGCGGGAGCACAGATACGCAGTATTTT
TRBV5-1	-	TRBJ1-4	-	CASKRALLNEKLFF	TGCGCCAGCAAACGAGCACTTCTCAATGAAAAACTGTTTTTT
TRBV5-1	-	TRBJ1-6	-	CASSLSSGGDSYNSPLHF	TGCGCCAGCAGCTTGAGTAGTGGCGGAGACTCCTATAATTCACCCCTCCACTTT
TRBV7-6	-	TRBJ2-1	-	CASGKGNYNEQFF	TGTGCCAGCGGCAAGGGGAACTACAATGAGCAGTTCTTC
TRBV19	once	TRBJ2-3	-	CASSPPNIQQYF	TGTGCCAGTAGCCCCCCGAACATCCAACAGTATTTT
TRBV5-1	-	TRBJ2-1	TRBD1	CASSAGQGNNEQFF	TGCGCCAGCAGCGCGGGACAGGGTAATAATGAGCAGTTCTTC
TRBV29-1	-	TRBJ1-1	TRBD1	CSDAGTGRGPNTEAFF	TGCAGCGATGCCGGGACAGGACGAGGACCCAACACTGAAGCTTTCTTT
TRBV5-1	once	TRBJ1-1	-	CASSLGGTLNTEAFF	TGCGCCAGCAGCCTGGGCGGCACCTTGAACACTGAAGCTTTCTTT
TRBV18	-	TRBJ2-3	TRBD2	CASSPRVAGNTDTQYF	TGTGCCAGCTCACCCCGCGTAGCGGGGAACACAGATACGCAGTATTTT
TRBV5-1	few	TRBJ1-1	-	CASSIGPQSAEAFF	TGCGCCAGCAGCATCGGTCCTCAAAGCGCTGAAGCTTTCTTT
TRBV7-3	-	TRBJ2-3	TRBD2	CASSQTSGPSDTQYF	TGTGCCAGCAGCCAGACTAGCGGGCCGTCTGATACGCAGTATTTT
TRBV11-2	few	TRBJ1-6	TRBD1	CASSLLGTGESPLHF	TGTGCCAGCAGCTTACTCGGGACAGGGGAGTCACCCCTCCACTTT
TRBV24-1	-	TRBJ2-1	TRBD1	CATSDATGGNEQFF	TGTGCCACCAGTGATGCGACAGGGGGTAATGAGCAGTTCTTC
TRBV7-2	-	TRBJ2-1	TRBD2	CASSLFGSGGSSYNEQFF	TGTGCCAGCAGCTTATTCGGTAGCGGGGGAAGCTCCTACAATGAGCAGTTCTTC
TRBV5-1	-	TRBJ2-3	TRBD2	CASSGSGLAGADTQYF	TGCGCCAGCAGCGGGTCAGGGCTAGCGGGAGCAGATACGCAGTATTTT
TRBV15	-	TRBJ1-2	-	CATSRVGGDGYTF	TGTGCCACCAGCAGAGTCGGGGGTGATGGCTACACCTTC